This T cell receptor beta chain was sequenced during a study of regulatory T cells in long-lasting Graves disease. Time point meaning: newly diagnosed GD, antithyroid drugs for less than 3 months. After RNA was extracted from PBMCs, the TCR library was made from it. According to the study, TCR beta libraries were built with iRepertoire HTBI primers and CDR3-region Arm-PCR. TCRdb reanalysed the multiplex PCR reads using MiXCR and keeps one entry per CDR3 protein. Found here are 550,000 or so distinct CDR3 sequences, around 13% of them singletons; the top ten hold around 9.3%. The CDR3 contains 14 residues. Per the germline V gene, CDR1 is SGHAT and CDR2 is FQNNGV. Trimming cost V 4 bases and J 7 bases, with 16 bases left between them. The same data also contributed to another study, on T cells in Graves' hyperthyroidism and ophthalmopathy.

This specimen was peripheral blood mononuclear cells (PBMCs), taken at new diagnosis, from a patient treated with antithyroid drugs. The chain links TRBV11-2 to TRBJ2-5; D is possibly TRBD1 (5 bases). This clonotype originated in a woman in her thirties with Graves disease. CDR3 sequence: CASSSQGWGGTQYF. For the CDR3, the DNA is TGTGCCAGCAGCTCCCAGGGTTGGGGTGGGACCCAGTACTTC. Drawing the rest from reference TRBV11-2 and TRBJ2-5, the complete variable domain is EAGVAQSPRYKIIEKRQSVAFWCNPISGHATLYWYQQILGQGPKLLIQFQNNGVVDDSQLPKDRFSAERLKGVDSTLKIQPAKLEDSAVYLCASSSQGWGGTQYFGPGTRLLVL.